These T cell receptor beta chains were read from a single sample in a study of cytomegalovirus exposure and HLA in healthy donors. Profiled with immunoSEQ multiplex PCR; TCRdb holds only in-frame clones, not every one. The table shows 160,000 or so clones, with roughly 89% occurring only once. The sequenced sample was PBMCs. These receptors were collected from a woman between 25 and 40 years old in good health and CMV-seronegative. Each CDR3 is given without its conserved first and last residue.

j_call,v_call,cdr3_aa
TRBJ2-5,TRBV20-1,SAGLGETQY
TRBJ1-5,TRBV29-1,SVLGRRQYSNQPQH
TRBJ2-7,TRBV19,ASSPGQGTYEQY
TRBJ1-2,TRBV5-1,ASSLQVTGVYGYT
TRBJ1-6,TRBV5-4,ASSRRTGNNSPLH
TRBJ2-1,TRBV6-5,ASMSRGPGNEQF
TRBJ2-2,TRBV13,ASSLGLAGGLTNTGELF
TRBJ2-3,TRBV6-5,ASSYSGGGTDTQY
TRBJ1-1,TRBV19,ASSIGTRGTEAF
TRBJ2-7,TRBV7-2,ASSTAGTGPYEQY
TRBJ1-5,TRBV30,AWSGGDGNQPQH
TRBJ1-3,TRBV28,ASNPPGGTGNTIY
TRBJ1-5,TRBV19,ASTIPTGGDQPQH
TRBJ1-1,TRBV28,ASSWGHLLTEAF
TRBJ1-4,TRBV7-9,ASSPGGTTNEKLF
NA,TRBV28,ASSTTGTSYEQY
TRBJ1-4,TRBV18,ASSPLTGDNEKLF
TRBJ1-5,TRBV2,ASSQVAGRLGNQPQH
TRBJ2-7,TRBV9,ASSEEERGATGQY
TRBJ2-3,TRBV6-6,ASSYGQDNTQY
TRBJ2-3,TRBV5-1,ASSSVPGQGRRTDTQY
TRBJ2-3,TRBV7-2,ASSSRTLTDTQY
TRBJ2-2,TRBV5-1,ASSTGQRNTGELF
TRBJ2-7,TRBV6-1,ASSEGRGTGNYEQY
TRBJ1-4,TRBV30,AWSASDNEKLF
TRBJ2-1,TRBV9,ASSVGPSSYNEQF
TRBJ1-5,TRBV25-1,ASSEAGSVQPQH
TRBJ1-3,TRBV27,ASRRTGTADSGNTIY
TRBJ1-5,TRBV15,ATSRDRGPQH
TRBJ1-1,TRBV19,ASRFRGDGTEAF
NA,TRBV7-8,ASSLEESRQGVGVTYEQY
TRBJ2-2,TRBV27,ASSSRGPPNTGELF
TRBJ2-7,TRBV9,ASSLRGTPNEQY
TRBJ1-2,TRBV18,ASSPPLAPDYGYT
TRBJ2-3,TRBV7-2,ASGRGGSTDTQY
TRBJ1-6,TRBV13,ASSFGNSPLH
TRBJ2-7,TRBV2,ASSGDRRSYEQY
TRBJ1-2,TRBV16,ASSQLNYGYT
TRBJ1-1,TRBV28,ATLVRPATEAF
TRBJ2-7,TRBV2,ASSEGRLIVYEQY
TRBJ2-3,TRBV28,ASSLRPGAATDTQY
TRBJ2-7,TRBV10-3,AISDGASGTRALYEQY
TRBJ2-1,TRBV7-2,ASSPESRRNEQF
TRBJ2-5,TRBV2,ASSALLGGQETQY
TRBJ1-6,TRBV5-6,ASSLRTGGYNSPLH
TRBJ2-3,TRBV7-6,ASRGREGRQQY
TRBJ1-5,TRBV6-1,ASSGPRRTGVNQPQH